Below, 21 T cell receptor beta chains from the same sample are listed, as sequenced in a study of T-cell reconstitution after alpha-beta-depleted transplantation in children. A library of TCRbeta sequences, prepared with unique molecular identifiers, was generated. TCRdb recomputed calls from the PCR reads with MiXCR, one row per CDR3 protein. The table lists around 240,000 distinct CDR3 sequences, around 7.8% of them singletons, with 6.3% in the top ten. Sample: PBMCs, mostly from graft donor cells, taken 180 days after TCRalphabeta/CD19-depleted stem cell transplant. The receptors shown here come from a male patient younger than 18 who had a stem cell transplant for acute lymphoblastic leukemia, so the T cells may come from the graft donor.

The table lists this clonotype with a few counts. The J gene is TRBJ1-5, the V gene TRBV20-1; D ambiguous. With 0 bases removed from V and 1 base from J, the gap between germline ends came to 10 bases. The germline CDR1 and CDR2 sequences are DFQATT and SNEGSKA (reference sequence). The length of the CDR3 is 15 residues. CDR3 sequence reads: CSARDVARSNQPQHF. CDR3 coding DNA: TGCAGTGCTAGAGATGTGGCTCGCAGCAATCAGCCCCAGCATTTT.

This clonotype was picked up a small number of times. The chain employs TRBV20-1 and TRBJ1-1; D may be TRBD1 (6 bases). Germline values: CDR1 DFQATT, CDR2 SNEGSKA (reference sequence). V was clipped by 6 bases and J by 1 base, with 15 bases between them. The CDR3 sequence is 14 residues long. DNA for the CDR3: TGCAGTGCGGTAAACAGGGAGGGGAACACTGAAGCTTTCTTT. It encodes CSAVNREGNTEAFF.

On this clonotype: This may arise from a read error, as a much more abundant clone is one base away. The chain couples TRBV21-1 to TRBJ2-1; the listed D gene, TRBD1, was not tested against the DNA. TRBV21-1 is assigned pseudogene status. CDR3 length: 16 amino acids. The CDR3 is CASSPNRDRGHNEQFF. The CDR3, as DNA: TGTGCCAGCAGCCCGAACCGGGACAGGGGTCACAATGAGCAGTTCTTC.

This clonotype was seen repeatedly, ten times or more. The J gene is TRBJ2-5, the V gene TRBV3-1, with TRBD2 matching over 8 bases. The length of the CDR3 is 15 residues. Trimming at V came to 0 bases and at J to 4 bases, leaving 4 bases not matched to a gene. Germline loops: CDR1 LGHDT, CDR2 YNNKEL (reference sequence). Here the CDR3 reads CASSQDRGGGETQYF. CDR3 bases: TGTGCCAGCAGCCAAGATCGGGGGGGAGGAGAGACCCAGTACTTC.

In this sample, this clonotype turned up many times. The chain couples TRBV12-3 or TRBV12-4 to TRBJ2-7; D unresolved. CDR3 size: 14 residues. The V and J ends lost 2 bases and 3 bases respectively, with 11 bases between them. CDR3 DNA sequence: TGTGCCAGCAGTTTACTAGGATCGGACTACGAGCAGTACTTC. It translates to CASSLLGSDYEQYF.

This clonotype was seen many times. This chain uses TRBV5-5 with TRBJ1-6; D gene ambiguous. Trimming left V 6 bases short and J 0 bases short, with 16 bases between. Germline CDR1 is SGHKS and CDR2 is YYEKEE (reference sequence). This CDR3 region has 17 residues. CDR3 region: CASTLGPPGSYNSPLHF. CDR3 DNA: TGTGCCAGCACACTTGGGCCCCCAGGCTCCTATAATTCACCCCTCCACTTT.

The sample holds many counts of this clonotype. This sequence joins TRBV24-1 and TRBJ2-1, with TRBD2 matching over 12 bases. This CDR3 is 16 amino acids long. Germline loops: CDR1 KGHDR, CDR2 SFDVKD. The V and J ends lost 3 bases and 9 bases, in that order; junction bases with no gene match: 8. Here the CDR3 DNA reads TGTGCCACCAGTGATGTGACTAGCGGGAGACAGGTTGAGCAGTTCTTC. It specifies CATSDVTSGRQVEQFF.

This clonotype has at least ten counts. CDR3 loop: CASTGTGGWTDTQYF. Here the CDR3 DNA reads TGTGCCAGCACCGGGACAGGGGGATGGACAGATACGCAGTATTTT. The chain is built from TRBV28 and TRBJ2-3; 11 nucleotides line up with TRBD1. Germline V gene data show CDR1 as MDHEN and CDR2 as SYDVKM. Trimming at V came to 7 bases and at J to 3 bases, leaving 6 bases not matched to a gene. The CDR3 has 15 residues.

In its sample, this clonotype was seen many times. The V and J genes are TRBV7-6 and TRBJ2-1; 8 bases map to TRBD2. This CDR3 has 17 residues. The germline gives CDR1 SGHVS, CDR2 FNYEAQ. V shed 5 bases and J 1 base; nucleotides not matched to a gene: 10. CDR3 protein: CASSRTQTSASYNEQFF. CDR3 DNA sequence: TGTGCCAGCAGCCGAACCCAGACTAGCGCGTCCTACAATGAGCAGTTCTTC.

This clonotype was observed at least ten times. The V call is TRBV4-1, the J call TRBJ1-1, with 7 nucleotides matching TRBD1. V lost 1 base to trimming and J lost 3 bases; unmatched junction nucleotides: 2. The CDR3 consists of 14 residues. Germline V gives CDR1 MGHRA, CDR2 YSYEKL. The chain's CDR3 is CASSQATGYTEAFF. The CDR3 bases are TGCGCCAGCAGCCAAGCGACAGGGTACACTGAAGCTTTCTTT.

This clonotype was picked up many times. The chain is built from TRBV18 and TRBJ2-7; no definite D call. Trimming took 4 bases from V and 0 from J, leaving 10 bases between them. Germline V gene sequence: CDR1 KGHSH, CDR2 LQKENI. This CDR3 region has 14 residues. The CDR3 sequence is CASSQDRSSYEQYF. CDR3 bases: TGTGCCAGCTCACAGGACCGAAGCTCCTACGAGCAGTACTTC.

Written as DNA, the CDR3 is TGTGCCAGCAGTTTAGCGCGAGACGACTGGTATTGGAACACCGGGGAGCTGTTTTTT. It codes for CASSLARDDWYWNTGELFF. The rearrangement joins TRBV12-3 or TRBV12-4 to TRBJ2-2, with no clear D. V gave up 0 bases and J gave up 1 base, with 18 bases separating them. CDR3 length equals 19 residues.

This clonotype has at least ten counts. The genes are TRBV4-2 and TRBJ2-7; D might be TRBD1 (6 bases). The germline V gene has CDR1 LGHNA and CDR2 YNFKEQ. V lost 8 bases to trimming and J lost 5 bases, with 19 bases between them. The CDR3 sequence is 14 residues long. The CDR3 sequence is CASARTEGLHEQYF. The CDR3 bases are TGTGCCAGCGCCAGGACAGAAGGTTTGCACGAGCAGTACTTC.

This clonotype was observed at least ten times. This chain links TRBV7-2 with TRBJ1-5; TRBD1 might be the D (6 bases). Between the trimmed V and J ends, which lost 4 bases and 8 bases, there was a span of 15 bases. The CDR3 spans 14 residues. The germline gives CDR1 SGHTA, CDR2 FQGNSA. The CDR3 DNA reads TGTGCCAGCAGCTCGAAGGGGGGCGCGGAGCCCCAGCATTTT. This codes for CASSSKGGAEPQHF.

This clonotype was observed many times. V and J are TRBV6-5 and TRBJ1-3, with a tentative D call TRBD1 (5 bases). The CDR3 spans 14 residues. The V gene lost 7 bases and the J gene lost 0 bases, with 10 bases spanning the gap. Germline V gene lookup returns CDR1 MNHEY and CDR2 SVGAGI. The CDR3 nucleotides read TGTGCCAGCAAGGAGGGACTCTCTGGAAACACCATATATTTT. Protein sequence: CASKEGLSGNTIYF.

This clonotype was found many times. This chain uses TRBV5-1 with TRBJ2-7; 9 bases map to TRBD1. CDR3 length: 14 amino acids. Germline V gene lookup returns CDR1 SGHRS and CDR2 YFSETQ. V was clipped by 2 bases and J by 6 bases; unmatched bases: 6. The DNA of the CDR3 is TGCGCCAGCAGCTTCGGGGACAGGGTCATCGAGCAGTACTTC. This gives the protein CASSFGDRVIEQYF.

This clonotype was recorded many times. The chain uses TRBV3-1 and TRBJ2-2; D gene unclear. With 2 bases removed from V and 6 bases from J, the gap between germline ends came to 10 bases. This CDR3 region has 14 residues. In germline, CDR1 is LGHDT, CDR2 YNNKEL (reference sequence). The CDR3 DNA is TGTGCCAGCAGCCAACTGGGCCCCTCCGGGGAGCTGTTTTTT. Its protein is CASSQLGPSGELFF.

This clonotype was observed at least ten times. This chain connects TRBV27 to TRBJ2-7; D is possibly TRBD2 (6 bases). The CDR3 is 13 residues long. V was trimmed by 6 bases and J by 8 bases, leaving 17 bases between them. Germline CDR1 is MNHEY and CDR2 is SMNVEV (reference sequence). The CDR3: CASRGGSPDQQYF. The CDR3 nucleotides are TGTGCCAGCAGGGGGGGTTCGCCCGATCAGCAGTACTTC.

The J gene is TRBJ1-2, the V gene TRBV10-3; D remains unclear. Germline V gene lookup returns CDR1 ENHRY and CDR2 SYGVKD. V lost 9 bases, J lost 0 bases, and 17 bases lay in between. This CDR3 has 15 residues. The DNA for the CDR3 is TGTGCCATGGGCCCCTATCGGTGGGCTAACTATGGCTACACCTTC. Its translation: CAMGPYRWANYGYTF.

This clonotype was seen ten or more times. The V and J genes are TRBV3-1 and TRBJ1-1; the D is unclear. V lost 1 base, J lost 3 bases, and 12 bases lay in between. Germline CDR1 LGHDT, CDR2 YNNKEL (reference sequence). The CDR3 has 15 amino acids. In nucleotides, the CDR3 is TGTGCCAGCAGCCAAGTACGAGGTAGGCACACTGAAGCTTTCTTT. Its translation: CASSQVRGRHTEAFF.

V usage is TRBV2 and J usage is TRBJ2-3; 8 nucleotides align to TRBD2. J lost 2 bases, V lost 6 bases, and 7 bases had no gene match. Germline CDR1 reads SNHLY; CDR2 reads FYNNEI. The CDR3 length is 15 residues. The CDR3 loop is CASRATSGDTDTQYF. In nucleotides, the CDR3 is TGTGCCAGCAGGGCTACTAGCGGAGACACAGATACGCAGTATTTT. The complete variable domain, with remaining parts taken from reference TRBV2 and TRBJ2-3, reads EPEVTQTPSHQVTQMGQEVILRCVPISNHLYFYWYRQILGQKVEFLVSFYNNEISEKSEIFDDQFSVERPDGSNFTLKIRSTKLEDSAMYFCASRATSGDTDTQYFGPGTRLTVL.